This entry features one TCR beta chain sequence. The antigen this receptor binds is unknown. The input lacks base qualities; no much larger clone sits a single base away. The collaborating institutions used their own protocols to collect whole blood in K2EDTA tubes. For TCRbeta analysis, collaborator samples were shipped as frozen whole blood, as isolated PBMCs, or as DNA extracted from either sample type. CDR1 and CDR2 (MGHRA, YSYEKL) derive from the germline V gene. The CDR3 numbers 14 residues from cysteine through phenylalanine. Only CDR3 DNA remains: 42 bases, in frame from the first base. Relative to germline, V is 0 bases shorter and J is 2 bases shorter, with 6 bases between their ends. The data stem from a study of blood T cell repertoires in COVID-19 (dated by TCRdb to the early 2020s). Study-wide context: Collaborator samples came from the United States, Italy and Spain and covered acute and convalescent phases of COVID-19. A de-identified subject ID, COVID-19 status, age in years and sex were almost always included in the sample metadata. The samples were drawn from the first 160 participants of the ongoing ImmuneRACE study and from 950 to 1,500 subjects provided by 6 global collaborators. The prospective study material was composed of cDNA or gDNA derived from T cells, B-cell-depleted T cells, or PBMCs. The dataset comprised deeply sampled blood TCRbeta repertoires from subjects exposed to, actively infected with, or recovered from COVID-19. HLA class I and class II types, where available, came from metadata supplied by the sample provider rather than from assay-based typing. The repertoires were released in a freely available public database meant as a resource for research on the immune response to SARS-CoV-2. Study-wide findings and limitations: The quantity of clinical and demographic metadata differed by source and by participant and was supplied without curation.

TCRbeta CDR3 regions were amplified from genomic DNA using the immunoSEQ Assay, a bias-controlled multiplex PCR. Concerning the study's data processing: Nucleated cell counts per sample were estimated from amplification of reference gene primers within the assay. To quantify the absolute abundance of each unique TCRbeta CDR3 rearrangement, sequence reads were collapsed and filtered. For each sample, productive Simpson clonality was calculated as the square root of Simpson's diversity index over productive rearrangements. TCRdb mirrors the immuneACCESS table, restricted to in-frame sequences. Some clones are absent from its copies; in checked studies, under half trace to an unresolved V gene, and the reason for the others is unknown. That table is the source of V, J and clone size, and D and trimming were worked out from the DNA. The sample records tens of thousands of clones, approximately 85% of which are singletons. The biggest ten clones account for approximately 15% of the sample.

The source material was peripheral blood. The chain couples TRBV4-1 to TRBJ2-3; there is no confident call for the D gene. The TCR sequence derives from a woman aged 55-69 years with active COVID-19. The CDR3 loop reads CASSQEGHTDTQYF. The bases are TGCGCCAGCAGCCAAGAGGGCCACACAGATACGCAGTATTTT.